This T cell receptor (beta chain) comes out of a study of T cell changes during pregnancy in multiple sclerosis. The CDR3 runs to 18 residues. V lost 3 bases, J lost 0 bases, and 15 bases lay in between. Per the germline V gene, CDR1 is LGHNA and CDR2 is YNFKEQ. The assay was immunoSEQ multiplex PCR, and TCRdb's table has in-frame clones only and misses some. The table has tens of thousands of clones, around 93% seen once. The sequencing here drew on CD8+ T cells from peripheral blood mononuclear cells, taken after pregnancy. The chain carries TRBV4-2 and TRBJ2-6; a possible D gene is TRBD2 (5 bases). The receptor comes from a female donor with multiple sclerosis, enrolled in a pregnancy study. The CDR3 nucleotides read TGTGCCAGCAGCCACCCATGGGGAGAGAGCTCTGGGGCCAACGTCCTGACTTTC. This gives the protein CASSHPWGESSGANVLTF.